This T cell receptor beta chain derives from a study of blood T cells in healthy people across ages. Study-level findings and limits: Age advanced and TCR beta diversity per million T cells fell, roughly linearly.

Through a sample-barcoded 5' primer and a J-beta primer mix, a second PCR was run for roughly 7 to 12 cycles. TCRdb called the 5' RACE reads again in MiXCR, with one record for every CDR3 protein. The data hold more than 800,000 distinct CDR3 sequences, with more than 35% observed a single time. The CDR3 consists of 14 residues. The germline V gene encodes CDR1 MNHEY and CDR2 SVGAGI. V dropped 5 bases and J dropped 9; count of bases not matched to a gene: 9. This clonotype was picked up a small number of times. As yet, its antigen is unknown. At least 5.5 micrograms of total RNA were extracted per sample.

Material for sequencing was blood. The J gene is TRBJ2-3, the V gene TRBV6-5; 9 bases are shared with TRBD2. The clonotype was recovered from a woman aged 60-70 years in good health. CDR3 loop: CASSPGTSLKTQYF. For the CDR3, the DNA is TGTGCCAGCAGTCCCGGGACTAGCTTAAAGACGCAGTATTTT.